This entry lists 29 T cell receptor beta chains sequenced from one sample in a study of regulatory T cells in long-lasting Graves disease. Time point in this sample: newly diagnosed GD, antithyroid drugs for less than 3 months. PBMCs provided the RNA from which the TCR library was made. With iRepertoire HTBI primers and Arm-PCR of CDR3 regions, TCR beta libraries were built. TCRdb redid the calling of the multiplex PCR reads with MiXCR, one entry per CDR3 protein. The sample records about 620,000 distinct CDR3 sequences, roughly 16% being singletons. These sequences were also reported in another study, on T cells in Graves' hyperthyroidism and ophthalmopathy.

This specimen was peripheral blood mononuclear cells (PBMCs), taken at new diagnosis, from a patient treated with antithyroid drugs. These receptors were taken from a woman in her twenties or thirties with Graves disease.

The sample holds many counts of this clonotype. The chain couples TRBV2 to TRBJ1-4, with D possibly being TRBD1 (5 bases). CDR3 length: 14 residues. The germline gives CDR1 SNHLY, CDR2 FYNNEI. Trimming shortened V by 4 bases and J by 5 bases, and 11 bases separated the two germline ends. CDR3 nucleotide sequence: TGTGCCAGCAGTGGGGGACTGCTGAATGAAAAACTGTTTTTT. It is translated as CASSGGLLNEKLFF.

This sequence joins TRBV10-3 and TRBJ2-7, with a weak D call TRBD1 (5 bases). Trimming removed 7 bases at V and 5 bases at J, with 12 bases between. Germline V gives CDR1 ENHRY, CDR2 SYGVKD. The CDR3 contains 12 residues. CDR3 sequence: CAINTRRDEQYF. In DNA form, the CDR3 reads TGTGCCATCAACACCCGCAGGGACGAGCAGTACTTC.

This clonotype has more than one count but fewer than ten. The rearrangement uses TRBV30 and TRBJ2-3; the match to TRBD2 covers 11 bases. V gave up 3 bases and J gave up 3 bases; unmatched junction bases: 11. This CDR3 is built from 17 residues. Germline CDR1 reads GTSNPN; CDR2 reads SVGIG (reference sequence). CDR3 residues: CAWRGPEGTSGTDTQYF. In nucleotides, the CDR3 is TGTGCCTGGAGAGGCCCCGAGGGGACTAGCGGAACAGATACGCAGTATTTT.

The chain carries TRBV10-3 and TRBJ2-7; TRBD2 agrees at 7 bases. Germline V gene lookup returns CDR1 ENHRY and CDR2 SYGVKD. The CDR3 is made up of 14 amino acids. V lost 8 bases and J lost 1; bases outside the gene matches: 8. CDR3 DNA sequence: TGTGCCATCTCGGTGGCGGGACTATCCTACGAGCAGTACTTC. Protein: CAISVAGLSYEQYF.

This clonotype was recorded at least ten times. The CDR3 spells CASSTVSGTEAFF. The CDR3 DNA is TGTGCCAGCAGTACCGTTTCGGGGACTGAAGCTTTCTTT. V and J are TRBV28 and TRBJ1-1; D is uncertain. This CDR3 has 13 residues. Germline V CDR1 and CDR2: MDHEN, SYDVKM. Between the trimmed V and J ends, which lost 5 bases and 5 bases, there was a span of 12 bases.

V usage is TRBV5-1 and J usage is TRBJ2-5, with 10 bases aligning to TRBD1. Germline CDR1 reads SGHRS; CDR2 reads YFSETQ. CDR3 size: 17 residues. The V gene end was trimmed by 0 bases and the J gene end by 2 bases; junction bases not matched to a gene: 7. CDR3 loop: CASSLGFRDRGQETQYF. CDR3 DNA sequence: TGCGCCAGCAGCTTGGGTTTCCGGGACAGGGGACAAGAGACCCAGTACTTC.

This clonotype was picked up a small number of times. This chain uses TRBV5-6 with TRBJ2-2; 10 bases align to TRBD1. Looked up from germline, CDR1 is SGHDT and CDR2 is YYEEEE. V dropped 2 bases and J dropped 5; count of bases not matched to a gene: 6. The CDR3 is 16 residues long. Written as DNA, the CDR3 is TGTGCCAGCAGCTTCGGGGGACAGGGGAGGACCGGGGAGCTGTTTTTT. Translated, it gives CASSFGGQGRTGELFF.

This chain links TRBV7-8 with TRBJ2-7, with 8 nucleotides matching TRBD2. Trimming cost V 2 bases and J 2 bases; bases outside gene matches: 5. The CDR3 runs 15 residues. Germline assignment: CDR1 SGHVS and CDR2 FQNEAQ. The CDR3 sequence is CASSLKRAGAYEQYF. CDR3 coding DNA: TGTGCCAGCAGCTTAAAAAGAGCGGGGGCCTACGAGCAGTACTTC.

This clonotype was observed at least ten times. V is TRBV7-2 and J is TRBJ1-1, with D perhaps matching TRBD1 (6 bases). Looked up from germline, CDR1 is SGHTA and CDR2 is FQGNSA. Trimming removed 1 base at V and 2 bases at J, with 17 bases between. The CDR3 has 17 amino acids. The CDR3 bases are TGTGCCAGCAGCTTAGTAGGGGGAGCGCTGTTTAACACTGAAGCTTTCTTT. This gives the protein CASSLVGGALFNTEAFF.

This clonotype has more than one count but fewer than ten. The rearrangement joins TRBV3-1 to TRBJ2-1; 15 nucleotides align to TRBD2. Per germline, CDR1 LGHDT and CDR2 YNNKEL (reference sequence). The CDR3 runs 17 residues. V lost 4 bases and J lost 7; bases outside the gene matches: 8. The CDR3 coding sequence is TGTGCCAGCAGCCTCGTGGGACTAGCGGGAGGTGCAAATGAGCAGTTCTTC. It codes for CASSLVGLAGGANEQFF.

In this sample, this clonotype turned up a few times. The chain combines TRBV7-9 with TRBJ2-7, with unresolved D. The V end lost 10 bases, the J end lost 3 bases, and 16 bases lay between the germline ends. This CDR3 region has 13 residues. Germline loops: CDR1 SEHNR, CDR2 FQNEAQ (reference sequence). CDR3 in amino acids: CAIRLEDNYEQYF. The DNA for the CDR3 is TGTGCCATCCGGCTAGAGGATAACTACGAGCAGTACTTC.

V gene TRBV20-1 combines with J gene TRBJ2-1, with 11 bases aligning to TRBD2. The CDR3 runs to 14 residues. Trimming removed 6 bases from V and 5 bases from J; junction bases left unmatched: 6. CDR1 is DFQATT and CDR2 is SNEGSKA in the germline V gene (reference sequence). CDR3 nucleotide sequence: TGCAGTGCGGTAGCGGGAGGGCCGGACAATGAGCAGTTCTTC. Its protein product is CSAVAGGPDNEQFF.

This clonotype was recorded at least ten times. The CDR3 DNA reads as TGTGCCAGCAGTTTATCGGTAGGGGCCTCCTACGAGCAGTACTTC. Protein product: CASSLSVGASYEQYF. The rearrangement links TRBV27 to TRBJ2-7, with D possibly TRBD1 on 5 matching bases. Between the trimmed V and J ends, which lost 0 bases and 0 bases, there was a span of 9 bases. The CDR3 contains 15 residues. Germline values: CDR1 MNHEY, CDR2 SMNVEV (reference sequence).

J is TRBJ1-5 and V is TRBV30; D gene ambiguous. Per germline, CDR1 GTSNPN and CDR2 SVGIG (reference sequence). Trimming cost V 5 bases and J 3 bases, with 11 bases left between them. The CDR3 is 13 residues long. This chain's CDR3 is CAWHPGFNQPQHF. The CDR3 coding sequence is TGTGCCTGGCATCCGGGTTTCAATCAGCCCCAGCATTTT.

This clonotype was recorded a few times. A read error may explain this, as a much larger clone is one base away. The J gene is TRBJ2-3, the V gene TRBV11-1; D possibly corresponds to TRBD1 (5 bases). The assigned J gene may be wrong: the sequence end matches TRBJ1-5 better. The CDR3 totals 16 residues. Per the germline V gene, CDR1 is SGHAT and CDR2 is FQDESV (reference sequence). The CDR3 nucleotides are TGTGCCAGCAGCTCTCCCCCGGGACTAGATACAGATACGCAGCATTTT. Translated: CASSSPPGLDTDTQHF.

Many counts were recorded for this clonotype. The rearrangement links TRBV7-3 to TRBJ1-6; no definite D call. This CDR3 is built from 13 residues. Per the germline V gene, CDR1 is SGHTA and CDR2 is FQGTGA. V lost 0 bases and J 9 bases, leaving 6 bases between the germline ends. CDR3 in DNA: TGTGCCAGCAGCTTAACTTCTGGTTCACCCCTCCACTTT. Protein sequence: CASSLTSGSPLHF.

This clonotype showed up just a few times. The gene calls are TRBV6-1 and TRBJ1-5; TRBD1 might be the D (6 bases). This CDR3 comprises 16 residues. Trimming took off 2 bases at V and 2 bases at J, with 13 bases between the two ends. CDR1 is MNHNS and CDR2 is SASEGT in the germline V gene. The CDR3 nucleotides are TGTGCCAGCAGTGAACCAGGGGATCTGGGCAATCAGCCCCAGCATTTT. Translating it yields CASSEPGDLGNQPQHF.

This clonotype came up many times. DNA of the CDR3: TGTGCCAGCAGCTTTCGGACTAGCGGGAATTCTTACGAGCAGTACTTC. Its protein product is CASSFRTSGNSYEQYF. The rearrangement links TRBV7-9 to TRBJ2-7; 12 bases are a match to TRBD2. Germline trimming cut 3 bases from V and 4 bases from J; bases unmatched to any gene: 7. Germline CDR1 and CDR2: SEHNR and FQNEAQ (reference sequence). The CDR3 runs 16 residues.

The table lists this clonotype with a count of one. The V and J genes are TRBV30 and TRBJ1-5, with no clear D. Trimming left V 5 bases short and J 5 bases short, with 13 bases between. This CDR3 has 13 amino acids. Germline-derived CDR1 and CDR2 are GTSNPN and SVGIG (reference sequence). The CDR3 nucleotides are TGTGCCTGGGGCGGGGTTAGGGATCAGCCCCAGCATTTT. This translates into CAWGGVRDQPQHF.

This clonotype occurred many times. The genes are TRBV30 and TRBJ1-3; a weak D match, TRBD1 (6 bases). V dropped 2 bases and J dropped 2 bases, with 13 bases sitting between them. CDR3 length equals 15 residues. Germline V CDR1 and CDR2: GTSNPN, SVGIG (reference sequence). In nucleotides, the CDR3 is TGTGCCTGGAGTCTCGGGACAACTCCTGGAAACACCATATATTTT. The encoded protein is CAWSLGTTPGNTIYF.

There are many counts of this clonotype. This chain connects TRBV7-2 to TRBJ2-7; no definite D call. CDR3 length equals 13 residues. Looked up from germline, CDR1 is SGHTA and CDR2 is FQGNSA. V lost 4 bases and J 0 bases, leaving 7 bases between the germline ends. The CDR3 nucleotides are TGTGCCAGCAGCTGGGAAAGCTCCTACGAGCAGTACTTC. This encodes CASSWESSYEQYF.

The CDR3 loop is CASSFAQARNTEAFF. CDR3 sequence (DNA): TGTGCCAGCAGTTTTGCACAGGCGAGGAACACTGAAGCTTTCTTT. The V and J genes are TRBV7-9 and TRBJ1-1, with D maybe TRBD1 (5 bases). The CDR3 sequence is 15 residues long. Germline CDR1 and CDR2: SEHNR and FQNEAQ (reference sequence). Trimming took off 6 bases at V and 1 base at J, with 15 bases between the two ends.

Turning to this clonotype: A far larger clone differs by one base, so this is likely a read error. The chain recombines TRBV28 with TRBJ2-1, with D uncertain. Germline assignment: CDR1 MDHEN and CDR2 SYDVKM. The length of the CDR3 is 12 residues. Trimming shortened V by 5 bases and J by 10 bases, and 12 bases separated the two germline ends. CDR3 sequence (DNA): TGTGCCAGCAGTGATCTGATCTGGGAGCAGTTCTTC. This codes for CASSDLIWEQFF.

This clonotype has more than one count but fewer than ten. The V call is TRBV25-1, the J call TRBJ1-4, with no clear D. This CDR3 contains 12 residues. Germline assignment: CDR1 MGHDK and CDR2 SYGVNS. Trimming pared 2 bases from V and 6 bases from J, leaving 4 bases between. Here the CDR3 DNA reads TGTGCCAGCAGTGAACCCGATGAAAAACTGTTTTTT. This sequence encodes CASSEPDEKLFF.

This clonotype came up many times. The gene calls are TRBV18 and TRBJ2-7, with D possibly matching TRBD1 (7 bases). The CDR3 extends over 15 amino acids. Germline V CDR1 and CDR2: KGHSH, LQKENI. The V and J ends lost 2 bases and 6 bases respectively, with 17 bases between them. The CDR3, as DNA: TGTGCCAGCTCACCAATCGAGCCAGGGGGGAGCGAGCAGTACTTC. This translates into CASSPIEPGGSEQYF.

This clonotype was seen more than once but under ten times. The rearrangement uses TRBV2 and TRBJ1-1; D remains ambiguous. The germline V and J ends were trimmed by 7 bases and 6 bases, with 15 bases remaining between them. Germline lookup yields CDR1 SNHLY and CDR2 FYNNEI. The CDR3 spans 13 residues. CDR3 in amino acids: CASKLNSRPEAFF. CDR3 in DNA: TGTGCCAGCAAACTGAATTCCCGCCCTGAAGCTTTCTTT.

The V gene is TRBV20-1, the J gene TRBJ1-6, with a weak D call TRBD1 (5 bases). V was shortened by 6 bases and J by 1 base, with 16 bases between the two germline ends. This CDR3 comprises 16 residues. CDR1 and CDR2 (germline): DFQATT, SNEGSKA (reference sequence). CDR3 amino acids: CSASSGGGSYNSPLHF. The DNA for the CDR3 is TGCAGTGCCTCCTCGGGGGGGGGATCCTATAATTCACCCCTCCACTTT.

V and J are TRBV2 and TRBJ2-1, with 7 bases lining up with TRBD2. The V segment lost 6 bases and the J segment 6 bases; nucleotides outside the gene matches: 11. CDR3 length: 15 residues. In germline, CDR1 is SNHLY, CDR2 FYNNEI. The CDR3 loop is CASSPVVAGLNEQFF. The CDR3 coding sequence is TGTGCCAGCAGCCCCGTGGTAGCGGGCCTCAATGAGCAGTTCTTC.

This clonotype was detected ten times or more. The chain uses TRBV6-2 or TRBV6-3 and TRBJ1-2, with D tentatively TRBD1 (5 bases). Germline V CDR1 and CDR2: MNHEY, SVGEGT. CDR3 length: 14 residues. Trimming cost V 8 bases and J 6 bases, with 19 bases left between them. The CDR3 is CASFESRVFNGYTF. The CDR3 nucleotides are TGTGCCAGCTTCGAAAGCAGGGTATTTAATGGCTACACCTTC.